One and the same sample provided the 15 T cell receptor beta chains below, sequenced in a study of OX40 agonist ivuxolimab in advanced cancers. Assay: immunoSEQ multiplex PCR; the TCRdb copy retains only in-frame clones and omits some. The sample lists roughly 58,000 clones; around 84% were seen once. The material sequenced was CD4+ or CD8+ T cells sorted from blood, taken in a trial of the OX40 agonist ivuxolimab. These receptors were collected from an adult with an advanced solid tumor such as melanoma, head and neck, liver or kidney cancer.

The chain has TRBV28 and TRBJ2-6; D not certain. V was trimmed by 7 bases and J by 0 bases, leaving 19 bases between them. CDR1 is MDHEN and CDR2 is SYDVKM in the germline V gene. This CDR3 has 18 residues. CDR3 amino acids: CASTLRSPSRSGANVLTF. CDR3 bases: TGTGCCAGCACCCTCAGATCCCCTTCCCGCTCTGGGGCCAACGTCCTGACTTTC.

Here the CDR3 reads CAISDRGNQPQHF. CDR3 coding DNA: TGTGCCATCAGCGACAGGGGCAATCAGCCCCAGCATTTT. The genes are TRBV10-3 and TRBJ1-5, with TRBD1 matching over 7 bases. The CDR3 loop spans 13 amino acids. Per germline, CDR1 ENHRY and CDR2 SYGVKD. J was trimmed by 2 bases and V by 6 bases; bases with no gene match: 1.

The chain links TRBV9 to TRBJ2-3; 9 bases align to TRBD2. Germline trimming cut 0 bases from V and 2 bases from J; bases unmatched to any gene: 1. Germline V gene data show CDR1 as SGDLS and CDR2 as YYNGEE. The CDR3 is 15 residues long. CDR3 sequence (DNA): TGTGCCAGCAGCGTAGGACTAGCGGTCACAGATACGCAGTATTTT. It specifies CASSVGLAVTDTQYF.

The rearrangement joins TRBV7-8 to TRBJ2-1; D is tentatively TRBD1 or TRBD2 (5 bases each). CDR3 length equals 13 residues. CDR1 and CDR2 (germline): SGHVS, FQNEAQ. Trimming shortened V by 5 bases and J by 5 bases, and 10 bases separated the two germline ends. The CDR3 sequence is CASSKGPNNEQFF. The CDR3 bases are TGTGCCAGCAGCAAGGGACCTAACAATGAGCAGTTCTTC.

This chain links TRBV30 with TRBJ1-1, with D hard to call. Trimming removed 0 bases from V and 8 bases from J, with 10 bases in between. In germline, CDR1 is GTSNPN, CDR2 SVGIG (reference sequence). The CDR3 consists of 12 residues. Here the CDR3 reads CAWSVSRREAFF. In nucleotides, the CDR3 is TGTGCCTGGAGTGTTTCCCGACGAGAAGCTTTCTTT.

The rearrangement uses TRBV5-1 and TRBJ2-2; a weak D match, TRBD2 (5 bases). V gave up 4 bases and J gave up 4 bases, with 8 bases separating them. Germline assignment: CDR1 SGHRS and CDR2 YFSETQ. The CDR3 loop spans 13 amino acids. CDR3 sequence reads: CASSTRGTGELFF. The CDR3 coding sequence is TGCGCCAGCAGCACCCGGGGCACCGGGGAGCTGTTTTTT.

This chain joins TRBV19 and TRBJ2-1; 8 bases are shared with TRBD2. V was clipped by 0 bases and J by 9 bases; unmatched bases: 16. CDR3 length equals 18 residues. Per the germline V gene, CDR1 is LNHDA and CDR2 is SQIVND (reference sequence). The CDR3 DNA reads TGTGCCAGTAGTATAGATCTCCCAGTCGCGGGAGGACATGGTGAGCAGTTCTTC. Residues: CASSIDLPVAGGHGEQFF.

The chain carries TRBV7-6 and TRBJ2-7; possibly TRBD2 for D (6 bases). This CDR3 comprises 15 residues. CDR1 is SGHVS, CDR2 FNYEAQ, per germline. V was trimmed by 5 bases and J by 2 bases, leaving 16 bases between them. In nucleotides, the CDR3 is TGTGCCAGCAGCACGGGGCTAGCGACCACCTACGAGCAGTACTTC. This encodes CASSTGLATTYEQYF.

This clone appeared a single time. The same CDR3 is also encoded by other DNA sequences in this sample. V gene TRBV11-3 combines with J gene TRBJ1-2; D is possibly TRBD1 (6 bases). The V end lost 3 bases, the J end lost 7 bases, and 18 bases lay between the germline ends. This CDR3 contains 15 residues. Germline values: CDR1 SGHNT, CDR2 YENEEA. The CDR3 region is CASSFFTGKEGGYTF. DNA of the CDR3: TGTGCCAGCAGCTTTTTTACAGGGAAAGAAGGTGGCTACACCTTC. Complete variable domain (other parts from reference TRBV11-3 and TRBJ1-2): EAGVVQSPRYKIIEKKQPVAFWCNPISGHNTLYWYLQNLGQGPELLIRYENEEAVDDSQLPKDRFSAERLKGVDSTLKIQPAELGDSAVYLCASSFFTGKEGGYTFGSGTRLTVV.

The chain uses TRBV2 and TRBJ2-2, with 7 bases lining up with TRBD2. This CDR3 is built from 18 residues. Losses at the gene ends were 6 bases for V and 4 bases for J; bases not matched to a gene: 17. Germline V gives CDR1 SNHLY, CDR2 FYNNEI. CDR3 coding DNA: TGTGCCAGCAGCATGGACTCGGGAGGACTGACGCTCACCGGGGAGCTGTTTTTT. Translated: CASSMDSGGLTLTGELFF.

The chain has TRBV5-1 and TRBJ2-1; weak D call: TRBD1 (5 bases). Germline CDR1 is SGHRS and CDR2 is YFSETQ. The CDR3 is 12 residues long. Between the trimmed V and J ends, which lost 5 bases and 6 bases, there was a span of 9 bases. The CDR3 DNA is TGCGCCAGCAGACCTGACAGCAATGAGCAGTTCTTC. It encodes CASRPDSNEQFF.

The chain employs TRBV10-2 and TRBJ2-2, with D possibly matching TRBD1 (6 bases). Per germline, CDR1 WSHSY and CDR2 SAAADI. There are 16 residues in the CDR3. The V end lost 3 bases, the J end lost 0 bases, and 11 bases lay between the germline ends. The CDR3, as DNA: TGCGCCAGCAGTGATAAGGGACATTCGAACACCGGGGAGCTGTTTTTT. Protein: CASSDKGHSNTGELFF.

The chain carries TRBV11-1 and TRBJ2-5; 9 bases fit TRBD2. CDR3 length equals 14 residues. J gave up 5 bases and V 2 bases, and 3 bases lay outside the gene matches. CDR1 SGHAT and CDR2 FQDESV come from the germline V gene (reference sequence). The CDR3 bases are TGTGCCAGCAGCTTACAAACTAGCGGGGAGACCCAGTACTTC. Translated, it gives CASSLQTSGETQYF.

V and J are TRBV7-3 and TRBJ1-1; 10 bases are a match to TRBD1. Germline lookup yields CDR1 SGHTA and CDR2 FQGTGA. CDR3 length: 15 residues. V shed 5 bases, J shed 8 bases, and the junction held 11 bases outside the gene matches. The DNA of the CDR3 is TGTGCCAGCAGCCTATCGACAGGGGGCAGGAAGGAAGCTTTCTTT. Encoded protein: CASSLSTGGRKEAFF.

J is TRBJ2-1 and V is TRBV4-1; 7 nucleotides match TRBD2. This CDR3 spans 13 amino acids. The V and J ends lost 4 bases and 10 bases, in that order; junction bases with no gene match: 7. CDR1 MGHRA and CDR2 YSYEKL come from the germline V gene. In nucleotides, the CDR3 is TGCGCCAGCAGCCGCTGGCAGCGGGAAGAGCAGTTCTTC. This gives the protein CASSRWQREEQFF.